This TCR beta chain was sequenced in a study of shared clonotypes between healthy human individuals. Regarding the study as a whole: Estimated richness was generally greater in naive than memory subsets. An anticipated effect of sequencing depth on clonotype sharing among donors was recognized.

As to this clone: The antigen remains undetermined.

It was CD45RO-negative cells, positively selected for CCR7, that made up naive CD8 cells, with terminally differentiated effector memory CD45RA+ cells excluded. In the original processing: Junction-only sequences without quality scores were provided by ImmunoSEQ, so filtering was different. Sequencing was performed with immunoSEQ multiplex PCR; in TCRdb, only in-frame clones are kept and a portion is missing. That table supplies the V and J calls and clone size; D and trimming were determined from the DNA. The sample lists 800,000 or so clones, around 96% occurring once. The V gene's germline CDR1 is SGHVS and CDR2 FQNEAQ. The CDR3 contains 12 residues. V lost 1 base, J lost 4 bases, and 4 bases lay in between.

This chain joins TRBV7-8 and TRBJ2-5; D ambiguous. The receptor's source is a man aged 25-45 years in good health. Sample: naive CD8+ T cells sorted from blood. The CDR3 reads CASSLVSETQYF. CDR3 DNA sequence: TGTGCCAGCAGCTTAGTTTCAGAGACCCAGTACTTC.